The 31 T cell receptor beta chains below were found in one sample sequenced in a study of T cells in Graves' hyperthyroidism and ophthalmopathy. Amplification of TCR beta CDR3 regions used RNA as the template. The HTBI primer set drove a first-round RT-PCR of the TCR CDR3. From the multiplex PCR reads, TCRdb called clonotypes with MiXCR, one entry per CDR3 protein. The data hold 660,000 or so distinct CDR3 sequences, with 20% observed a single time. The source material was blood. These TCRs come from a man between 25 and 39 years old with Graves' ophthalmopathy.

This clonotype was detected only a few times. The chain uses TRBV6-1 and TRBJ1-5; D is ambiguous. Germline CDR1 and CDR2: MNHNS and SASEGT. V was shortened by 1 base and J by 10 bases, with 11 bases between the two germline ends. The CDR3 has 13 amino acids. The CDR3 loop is CASSEESWQPQHF. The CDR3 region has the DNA TGTGCCAGCAGTGAAGAATCGTGGCAACCCCAGCATTTT.

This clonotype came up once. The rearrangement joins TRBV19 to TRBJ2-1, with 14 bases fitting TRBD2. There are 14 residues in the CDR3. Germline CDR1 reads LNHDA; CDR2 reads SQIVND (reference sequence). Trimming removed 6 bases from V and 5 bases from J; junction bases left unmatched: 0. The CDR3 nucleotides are TGTGCCAGTAGGGGACTAGCGGGAGACAATGAGCAGTTCTTC. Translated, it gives CASRGLAGDNEQFF.

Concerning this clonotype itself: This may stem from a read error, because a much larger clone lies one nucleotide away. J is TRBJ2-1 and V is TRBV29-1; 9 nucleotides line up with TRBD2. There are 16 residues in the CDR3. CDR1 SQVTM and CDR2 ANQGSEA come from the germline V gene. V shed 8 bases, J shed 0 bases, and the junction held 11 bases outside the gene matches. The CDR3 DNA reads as TGCAGCTTAGGACTAGCGAAGGGTCCCTCCTACAATGAGCAGTTCTTC. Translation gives CSLGLAKGPSYNEQFF.

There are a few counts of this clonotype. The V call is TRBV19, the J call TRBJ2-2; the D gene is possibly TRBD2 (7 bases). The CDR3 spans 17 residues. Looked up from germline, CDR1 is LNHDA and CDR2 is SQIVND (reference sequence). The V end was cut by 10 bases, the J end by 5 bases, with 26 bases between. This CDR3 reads CATPYPGGQGKTGELFF. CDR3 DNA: TGTGCCACTCCTTACCCGGGGGGCCAGGGGAAAACCGGGGAGCTGTTTTTT.

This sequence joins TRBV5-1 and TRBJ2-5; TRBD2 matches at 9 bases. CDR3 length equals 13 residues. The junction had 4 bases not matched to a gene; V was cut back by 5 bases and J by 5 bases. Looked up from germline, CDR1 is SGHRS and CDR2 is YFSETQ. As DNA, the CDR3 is TGCGCCAGCAGAGATAGCGGGAGCGAGACCCAGTACTTC. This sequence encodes CASRDSGSETQYF.

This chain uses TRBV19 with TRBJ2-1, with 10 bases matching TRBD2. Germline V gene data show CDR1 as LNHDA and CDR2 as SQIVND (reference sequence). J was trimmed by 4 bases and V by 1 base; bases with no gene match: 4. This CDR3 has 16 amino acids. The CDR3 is CASSIAWTSGYNEQFF. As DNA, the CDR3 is TGTGCCAGTAGTATAGCCTGGACTAGCGGTTACAATGAGCAGTTCTTC.

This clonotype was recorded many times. The CDR3 region is CASSRARGQDYEQYF. For the CDR3, the DNA is TGCGCCAGCAGCCGCGCACGGGGACAGGACTACGAGCAGTACTTC. This chain uses TRBV5-1 with TRBJ2-7, with 8 positions matching TRBD1. Germline V gives CDR1 SGHRS, CDR2 YFSETQ. J gave up 3 bases and V 4 bases, and 9 bases lay outside the gene matches. There are 15 residues in the CDR3.

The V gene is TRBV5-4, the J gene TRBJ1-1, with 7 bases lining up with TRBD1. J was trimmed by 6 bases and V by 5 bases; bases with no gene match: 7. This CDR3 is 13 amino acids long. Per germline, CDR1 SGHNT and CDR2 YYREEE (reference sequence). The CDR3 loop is CASRTTGEAEAFF. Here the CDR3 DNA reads TGTGCCAGCAGAACTACAGGGGAGGCTGAAGCTTTCTTT.

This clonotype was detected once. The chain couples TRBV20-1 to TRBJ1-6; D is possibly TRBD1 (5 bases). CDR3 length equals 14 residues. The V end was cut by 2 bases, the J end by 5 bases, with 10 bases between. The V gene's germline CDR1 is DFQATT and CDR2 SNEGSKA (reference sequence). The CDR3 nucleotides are TGCAGTGCTAGACCCCGGGACCATAATTCACCCCTCCACTTT. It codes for CSARPRDHNSPLHF.

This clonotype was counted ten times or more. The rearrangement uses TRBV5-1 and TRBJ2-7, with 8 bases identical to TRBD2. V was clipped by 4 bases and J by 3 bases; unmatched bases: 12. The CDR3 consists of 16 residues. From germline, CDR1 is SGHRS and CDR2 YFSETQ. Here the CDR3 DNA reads TGCGCCAGCAGCCCGCCCGGCGGGAGGATGGGCTACGAGCAGTACTTC. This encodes CASSPPGGRMGYEQYF. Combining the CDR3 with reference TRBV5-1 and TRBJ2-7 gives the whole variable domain KAGVTQTPRYLIKTRGQQVTLSCSPISGHRSVSWYQQTPGQGLQFLFEYFSETQRNKGNFPGRFSGRQFSNSRSEMNVSTLELGDSALYLCASSPPGGRMGYEQYFGPGTRLTVT.

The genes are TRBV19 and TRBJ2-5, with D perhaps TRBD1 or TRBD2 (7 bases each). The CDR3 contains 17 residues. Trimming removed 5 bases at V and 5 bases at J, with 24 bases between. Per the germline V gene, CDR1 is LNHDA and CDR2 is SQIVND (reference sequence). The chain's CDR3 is CASSAAGTAGLRETQYF. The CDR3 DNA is TGTGCCAGTAGTGCCGCCGGGACAGCGGGGCTTCGGGAGACCCAGTACTTC. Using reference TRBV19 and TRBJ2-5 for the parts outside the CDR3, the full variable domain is DGGITQSPKYLFRKEGQNVTLSCEQNLNHDAMYWYRQDPGQGLRLIYYSQIVNDFQKGDIAEGYSVSREKKESFPLTVTSAQKNPTAFYLCASSAAGTAGLRETQYFGPGTRLLVL.

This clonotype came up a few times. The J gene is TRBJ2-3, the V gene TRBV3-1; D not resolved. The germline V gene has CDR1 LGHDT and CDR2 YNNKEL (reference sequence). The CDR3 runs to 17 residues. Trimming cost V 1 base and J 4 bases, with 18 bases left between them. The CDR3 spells CASSQALVWATSDTQYF. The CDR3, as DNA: TGTGCCAGCAGCCAAGCCTTAGTCTGGGCAACCTCAGATACGCAGTATTTT.

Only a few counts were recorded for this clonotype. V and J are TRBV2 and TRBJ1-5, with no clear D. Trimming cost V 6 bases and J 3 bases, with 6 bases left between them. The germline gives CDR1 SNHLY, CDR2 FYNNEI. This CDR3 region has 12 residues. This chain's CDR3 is CASSKNNQPQHF. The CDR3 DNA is TGTGCCAGCAGCAAGAACAATCAGCCCCAGCATTTT.

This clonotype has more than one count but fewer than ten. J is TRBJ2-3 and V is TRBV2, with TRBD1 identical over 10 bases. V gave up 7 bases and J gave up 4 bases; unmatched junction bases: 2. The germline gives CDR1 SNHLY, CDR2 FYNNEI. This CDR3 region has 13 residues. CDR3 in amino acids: CASKTGGADTQYF. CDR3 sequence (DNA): TGTGCCAGCAAGACAGGGGGCGCAGATACGCAGTATTTT.

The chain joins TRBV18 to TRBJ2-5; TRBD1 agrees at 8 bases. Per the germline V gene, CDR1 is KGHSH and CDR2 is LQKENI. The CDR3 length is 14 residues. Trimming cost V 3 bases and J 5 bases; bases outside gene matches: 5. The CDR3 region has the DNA TGTGCCAGCTCACCGGGCCAGGGGGCCGAGACCCAGTACTTC. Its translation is CASSPGQGAETQYF.

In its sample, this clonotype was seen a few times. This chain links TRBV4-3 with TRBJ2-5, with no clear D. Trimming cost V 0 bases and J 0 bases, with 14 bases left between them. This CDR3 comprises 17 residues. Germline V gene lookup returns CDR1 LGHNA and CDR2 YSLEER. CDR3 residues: CASSQDASWTYQETQYF. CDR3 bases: TGCGCCAGCAGCCAAGATGCCTCCTGGACGTACCAAGAGACCCAGTACTTC.

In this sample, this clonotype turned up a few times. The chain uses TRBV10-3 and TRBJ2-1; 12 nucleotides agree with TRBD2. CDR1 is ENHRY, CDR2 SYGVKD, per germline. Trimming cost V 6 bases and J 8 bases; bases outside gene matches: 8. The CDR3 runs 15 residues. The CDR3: CAIRRLAGDGDEQFF. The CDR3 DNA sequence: TGTGCCATCAGGCGACTAGCGGGAGACGGGGATGAGCAGTTCTTC.

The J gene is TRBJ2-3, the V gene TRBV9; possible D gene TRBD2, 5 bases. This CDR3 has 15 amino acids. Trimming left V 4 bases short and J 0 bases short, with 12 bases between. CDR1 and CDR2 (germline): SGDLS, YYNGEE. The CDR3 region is CASSYRSGSTDTQYF. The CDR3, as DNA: TGTGCCAGCAGCTATAGAAGCGGTAGCACAGATACGCAGTATTTT. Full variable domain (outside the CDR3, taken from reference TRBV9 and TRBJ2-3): DSGVTQTPKHLITATGQRVTLRCSPRSGDLSVYWYQQSLDQGLQFLIQYYNGEERAKGNILERFSAQQFPDLHSELNLSSLELGDSALYFCASSYRSGSTDTQYFGPGTRLTVL.

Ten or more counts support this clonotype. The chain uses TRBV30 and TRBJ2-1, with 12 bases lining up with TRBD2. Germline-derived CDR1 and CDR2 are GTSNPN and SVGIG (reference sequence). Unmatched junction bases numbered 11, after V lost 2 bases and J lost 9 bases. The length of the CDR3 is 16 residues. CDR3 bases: TGTGCCTGGAGTAAAACGCTAGCGGGAGGGCCACGTGAGCAGTTCTTC. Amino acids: CAWSKTLAGGPREQFF.

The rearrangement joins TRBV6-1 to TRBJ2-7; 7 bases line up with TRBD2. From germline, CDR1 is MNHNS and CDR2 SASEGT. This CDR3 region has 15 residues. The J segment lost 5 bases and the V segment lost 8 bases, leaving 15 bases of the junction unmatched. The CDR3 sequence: CASRNRGGDRDEQYF. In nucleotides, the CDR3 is TGTGCCAGCCGGAATCGGGGAGGGGATAGGGACGAGCAGTACTTC.

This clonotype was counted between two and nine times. This CDR3 reads CASSFGLAGPNTGELFF. The DNA of the CDR3 is TGTGCCAGCAGCTTCGGACTAGCGGGACCGAACACCGGGGAGCTGTTTTTT. The chain uses TRBV13 and TRBJ2-2, with 12 positions matching TRBD2. CDR1 PRHDT and CDR2 FYEKMQ come from the germline V gene (reference sequence). The CDR3 has 17 residues. The V segment lost 3 bases and the J segment 0 bases; nucleotides outside the gene matches: 2.

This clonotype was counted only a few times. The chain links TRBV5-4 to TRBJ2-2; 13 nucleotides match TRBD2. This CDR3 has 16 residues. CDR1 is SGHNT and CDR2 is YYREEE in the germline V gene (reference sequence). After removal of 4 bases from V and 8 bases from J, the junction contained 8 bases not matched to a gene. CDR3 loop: CASSGAPGLAGGELFF. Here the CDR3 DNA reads TGTGCCAGCAGCGGCGCACCGGGACTAGCGGGAGGGGAGCTGTTTTTT.

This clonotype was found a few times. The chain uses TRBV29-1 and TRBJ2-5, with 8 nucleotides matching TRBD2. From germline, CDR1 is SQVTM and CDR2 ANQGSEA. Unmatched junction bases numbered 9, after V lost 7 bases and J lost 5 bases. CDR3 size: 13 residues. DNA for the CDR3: TGCAGCGCCGGGGGGGGGGTCGGGGAGACCCAGTACTTC. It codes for CSAGGGVGETQYF.

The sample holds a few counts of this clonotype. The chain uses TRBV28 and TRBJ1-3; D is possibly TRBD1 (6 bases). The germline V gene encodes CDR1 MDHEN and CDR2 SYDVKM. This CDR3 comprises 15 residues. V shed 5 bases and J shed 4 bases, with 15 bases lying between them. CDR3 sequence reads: CASSPPGAGGNTIYF. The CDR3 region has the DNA TGTGCCAGCAGTCCGCCGGGGGCAGGAGGAAACACCATATATTTT.

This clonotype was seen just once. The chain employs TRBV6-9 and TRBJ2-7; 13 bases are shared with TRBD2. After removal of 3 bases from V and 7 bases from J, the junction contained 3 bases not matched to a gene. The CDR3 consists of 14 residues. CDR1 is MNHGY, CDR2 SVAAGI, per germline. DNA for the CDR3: TGTGCCAGCAGTTACAAACTAGCGGGAGGGGAGCAGTACTTC. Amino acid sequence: CASSYKLAGGEQYF.

The CDR3 sequence is CATSSSGGGYNEQFF. The CDR3 nucleotides read TGTGCCACCAGCAGTAGCGGGGGCGGTTACAATGAGCAGTTCTTC. The rearrangement links TRBV15 to TRBJ2-1, with TRBD2 matching 9 bases. Germline lookup yields CDR1 LNHNV and CDR2 YYDKDF (reference sequence). CDR3 size: 15 residues. Losses at the gene ends were 3 bases for V and 4 bases for J; bases not matched to a gene: 4.

The CDR3 DNA sequence: TGCAGCGTTGGGGGACAGGGCGAGGGAGATACGCAGTATTTT. Protein product: CSVGGQGEGDTQYF. The chain couples TRBV29-1 to TRBJ2-3; 9 nucleotides line up with TRBD1. V gave up 4 bases and J gave up 5 bases; unmatched junction bases: 7. This CDR3 spans 14 amino acids. Per germline, CDR1 SQVTM and CDR2 ANQGSEA.

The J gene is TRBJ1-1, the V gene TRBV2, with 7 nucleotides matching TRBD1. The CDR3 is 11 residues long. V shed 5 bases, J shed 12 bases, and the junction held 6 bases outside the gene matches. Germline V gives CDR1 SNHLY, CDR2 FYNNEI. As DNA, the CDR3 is TGTGCCAGCAGTCTGGACAGGACAACTTTCTTT. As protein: CASSLDRTTFF.

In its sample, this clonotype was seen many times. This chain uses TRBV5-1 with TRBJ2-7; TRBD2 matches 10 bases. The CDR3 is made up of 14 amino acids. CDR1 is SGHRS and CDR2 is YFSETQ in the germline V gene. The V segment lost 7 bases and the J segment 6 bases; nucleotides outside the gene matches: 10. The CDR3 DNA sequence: TGCGCCAGCGGTTCCCTAGCGGGAGACTCCGAGCAGTACTTC. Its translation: CASGSLAGDSEQYF.

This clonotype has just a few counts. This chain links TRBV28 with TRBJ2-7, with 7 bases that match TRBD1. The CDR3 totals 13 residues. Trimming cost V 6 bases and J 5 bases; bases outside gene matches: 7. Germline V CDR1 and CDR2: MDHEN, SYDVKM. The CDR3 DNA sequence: TGTGCCAGCAGCCGCACAGGGGCCCACGAGCAGTACTTC. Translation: CASSRTGAHEQYF.

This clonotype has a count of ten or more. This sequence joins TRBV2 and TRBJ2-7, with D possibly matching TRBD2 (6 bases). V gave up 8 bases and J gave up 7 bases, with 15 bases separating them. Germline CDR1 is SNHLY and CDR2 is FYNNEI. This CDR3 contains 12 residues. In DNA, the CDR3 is TGTGCCAGCCAGTTTAATAGCGGAGAGCAGTACTTC. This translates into CASQFNSGEQYF.